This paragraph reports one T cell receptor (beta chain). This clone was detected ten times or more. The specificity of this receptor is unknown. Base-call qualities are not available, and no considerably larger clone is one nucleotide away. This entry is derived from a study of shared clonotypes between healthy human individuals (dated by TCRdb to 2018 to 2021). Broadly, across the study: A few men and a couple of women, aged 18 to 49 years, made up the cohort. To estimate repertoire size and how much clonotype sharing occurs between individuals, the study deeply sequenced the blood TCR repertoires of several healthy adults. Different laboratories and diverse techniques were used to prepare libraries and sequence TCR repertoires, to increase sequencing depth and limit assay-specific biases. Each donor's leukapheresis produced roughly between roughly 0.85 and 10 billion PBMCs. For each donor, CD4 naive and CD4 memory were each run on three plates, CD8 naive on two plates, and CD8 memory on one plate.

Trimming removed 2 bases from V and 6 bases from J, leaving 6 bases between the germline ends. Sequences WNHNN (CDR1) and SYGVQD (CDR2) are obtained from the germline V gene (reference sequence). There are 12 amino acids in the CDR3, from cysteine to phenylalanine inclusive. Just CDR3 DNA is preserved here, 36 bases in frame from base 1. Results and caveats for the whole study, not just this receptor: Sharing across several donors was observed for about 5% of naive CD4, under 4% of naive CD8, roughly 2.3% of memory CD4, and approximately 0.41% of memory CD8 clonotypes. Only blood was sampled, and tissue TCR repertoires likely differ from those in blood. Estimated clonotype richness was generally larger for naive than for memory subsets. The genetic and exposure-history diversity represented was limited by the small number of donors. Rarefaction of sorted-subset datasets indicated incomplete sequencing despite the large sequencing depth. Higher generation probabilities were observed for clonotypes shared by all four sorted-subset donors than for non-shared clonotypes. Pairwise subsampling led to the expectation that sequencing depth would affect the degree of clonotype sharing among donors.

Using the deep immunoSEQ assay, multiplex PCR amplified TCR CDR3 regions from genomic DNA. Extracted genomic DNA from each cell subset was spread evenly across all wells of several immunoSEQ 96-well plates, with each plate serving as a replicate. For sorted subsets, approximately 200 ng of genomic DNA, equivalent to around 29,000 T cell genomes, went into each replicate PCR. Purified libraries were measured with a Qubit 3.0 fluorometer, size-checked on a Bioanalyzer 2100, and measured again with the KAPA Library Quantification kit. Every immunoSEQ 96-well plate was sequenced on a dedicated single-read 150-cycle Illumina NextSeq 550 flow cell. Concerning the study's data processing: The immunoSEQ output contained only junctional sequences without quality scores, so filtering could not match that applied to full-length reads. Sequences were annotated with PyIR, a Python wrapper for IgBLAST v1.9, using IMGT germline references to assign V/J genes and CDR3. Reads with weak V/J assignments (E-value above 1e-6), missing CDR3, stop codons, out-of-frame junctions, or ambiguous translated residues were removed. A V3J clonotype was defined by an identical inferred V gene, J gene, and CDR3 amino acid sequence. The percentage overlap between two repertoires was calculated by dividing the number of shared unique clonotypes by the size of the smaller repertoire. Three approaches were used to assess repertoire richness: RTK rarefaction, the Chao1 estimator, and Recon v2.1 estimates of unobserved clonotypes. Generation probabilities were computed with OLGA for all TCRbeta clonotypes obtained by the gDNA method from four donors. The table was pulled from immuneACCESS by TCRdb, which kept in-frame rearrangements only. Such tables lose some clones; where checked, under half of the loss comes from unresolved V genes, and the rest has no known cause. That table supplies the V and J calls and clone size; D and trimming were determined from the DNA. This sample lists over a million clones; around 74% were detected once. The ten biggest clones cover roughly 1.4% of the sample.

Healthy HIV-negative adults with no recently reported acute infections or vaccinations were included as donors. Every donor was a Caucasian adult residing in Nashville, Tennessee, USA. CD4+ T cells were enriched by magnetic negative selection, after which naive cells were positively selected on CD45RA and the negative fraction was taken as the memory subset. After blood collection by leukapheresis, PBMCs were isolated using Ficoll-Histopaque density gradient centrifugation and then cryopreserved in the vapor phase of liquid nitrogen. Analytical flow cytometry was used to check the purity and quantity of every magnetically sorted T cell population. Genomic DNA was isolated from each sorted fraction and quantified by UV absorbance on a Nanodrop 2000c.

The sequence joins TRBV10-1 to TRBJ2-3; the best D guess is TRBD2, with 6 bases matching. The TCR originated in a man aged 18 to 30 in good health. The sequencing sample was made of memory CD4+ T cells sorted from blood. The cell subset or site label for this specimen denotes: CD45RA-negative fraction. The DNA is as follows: TGCGCCAGCAGTGAGCGGGGGGATACGCAGTATTTT. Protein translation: CASSERGDTQYF.